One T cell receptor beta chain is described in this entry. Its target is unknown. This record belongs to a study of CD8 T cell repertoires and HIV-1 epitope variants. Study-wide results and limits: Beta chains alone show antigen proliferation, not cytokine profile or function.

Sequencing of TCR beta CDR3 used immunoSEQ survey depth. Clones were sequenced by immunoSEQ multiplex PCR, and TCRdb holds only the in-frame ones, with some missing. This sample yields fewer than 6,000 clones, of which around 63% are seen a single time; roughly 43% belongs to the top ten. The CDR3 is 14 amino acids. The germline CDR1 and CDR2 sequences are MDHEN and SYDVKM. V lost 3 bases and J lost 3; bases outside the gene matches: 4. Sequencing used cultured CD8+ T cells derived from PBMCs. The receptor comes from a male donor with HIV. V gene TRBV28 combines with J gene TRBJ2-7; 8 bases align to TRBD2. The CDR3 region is CASSFRLASYEQYF. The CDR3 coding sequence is TGTGCCAGCAGTTTTCGACTAGCGAGCTACGAGCAGTACTTC. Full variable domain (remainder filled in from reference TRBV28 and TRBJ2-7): DVKVTQSSRYLVKRTGEKVFLECVQDMDHENMFWYRQDPGLGLRLIYFSYDVKMKEKGDIPEGYSVSREKKERFSLILESASTNQTSMYLCASSFRLASYEQYFGPGTRLTVT.